What follows are 17 T cell receptor beta chains derived from one specimen sequenced in a study of blood T cell repertoires in COVID-19. Profiled with immunoSEQ multiplex PCR; TCRdb holds only in-frame clones, not every one. The sample records about 190,000 clones, around 79% being singletons. Sequenced material: peripheral blood. The receptors come from a woman aged 45-60 years with acute or convalescent COVID-19.

This rearrangement joins TRBV19 to TRBJ2-2, with D possibly TRBD1 on 6 matching bases. V lost 5 bases and J lost 4, with 8 bases in between. The CDR3 consists of 13 residues. Germline V gene lookup returns CDR1 LNHDA and CDR2 SQIVND (reference sequence). In DNA, the CDR3 is TGTGCCAGTAGTCGGACAGTCACCGGGGAGCTGTTTTTT. Translation gives CASSRTVTGELFF.

A word on this clone: Other DNA sequences in this sample translate to the same CDR3. J is TRBJ1-5 and V is TRBV6-1; D gene unclear. V was clipped by 3 bases and J by 2 bases, with 8 bases between them. Germline loops: CDR1 MNHNS, CDR2 SASEGT. This CDR3 spans 14 amino acids. CDR3 sequence (DNA): TGTGCCAGCAGTGAGTCCGGAGGCAATCAGCCCCAGCATTTT. It is translated as CASSESGGNQPQHF.

This clone was found once. V is TRBV27 and J is TRBJ2-7; possibly TRBD1 for D (6 bases). Germline CDR1 reads MNHEY; CDR2 reads SMNVEV (reference sequence). Between the trimmed V and J ends, which lost 3 bases and 7 bases, there was a span of 16 bases. This CDR3 is built from 14 residues. The CDR3 DNA sequence: TGTGCCAGCAGTTTCAACACAGGGTCGGGGGAGCAGTACTTC. It yields the protein CASSFNTGSGEQYF.

The gene calls are TRBV27 and TRBJ2-1; D uncertain. V was trimmed by 3 bases and J by 1 base, leaving 10 bases between them. The germline gives CDR1 MNHEY, CDR2 SMNVEV (reference sequence). This CDR3 region has 15 residues. Here the CDR3 reads CASSLAAVSYNEQFF. In DNA form, the CDR3 reads TGTGCCAGCAGTTTGGCTGCGGTTTCCTACAATGAGCAGTTCTTC.

This chain joins TRBV2 and TRBJ2-3; 12 positions agree with TRBD2. Germline V gene sequence: CDR1 SNHLY, CDR2 FYNNEI. The CDR3 has 17 amino acids. After removal of 5 bases from V and 6 bases from J, the junction contained 12 bases not matched to a gene. CDR3 sequence: CASSPETSGRGGDTQYF. DNA of the CDR3: TGTGCCAGCAGTCCTGAGACTAGCGGGAGAGGTGGGGATACGCAGTATTTT.

This chain uses TRBV28 with TRBJ1-1; D perhaps matches TRBD1 (5 bases). CDR3 length: 14 residues. The germline V and J ends were trimmed by 1 base and 4 bases, with 10 bases remaining between them. The germline CDR1 and CDR2 sequences are MDHEN and SYDVKM. CDR3 in DNA: TGTGCCAGCAGTTTATCAGGGTATTTCACTGAAGCTTTCTTT. Translating it yields CASSLSGYFTEAFF.

The rearrangement links TRBV19 to TRBJ1-5, with 9 bases aligning to TRBD1. The CDR3 extends over 19 amino acids. Per the germline V gene, CDR1 is LNHDA and CDR2 is SQIVND (reference sequence). Germline trimming cut 4 bases from V and 2 bases from J; bases unmatched to any gene: 15. In DNA, the CDR3 is TGTGCCAGTAGTAGAGAAAGGACAGGGGTAGGTTCGGGCAATCAGCCCCAGCATTTT. Translation: CASSRERTGVGSGNQPQHF.

The V call is TRBV15, the J call TRBJ2-3, with 9 bases fitting TRBD1. The CDR3 runs to 16 residues. Germline values: CDR1 LNHNV, CDR2 YYDKDF (reference sequence). V shed 1 base, J shed 2 bases, and the junction held 4 bases outside the gene matches. CDR3 coding DNA: TGTGCCACCAGCAGAGCCGGGACAGGGACCACAGATACGCAGTATTTT. Translation gives CATSRAGTGTTDTQYF.

The sample holds many counts of this clone. The identical CDR3 is also encoded by other nucleotide sequences in the sample. CDR3 coding DNA: TGCGCCAGCAGCCAAGAACAGTTTAATTCACCCCTCCACTTT. Translating it yields CASSQEQFNSPLHF. This chain uses TRBV4-1 with TRBJ1-6; D unclear. Germline loops: CDR1 MGHRA, CDR2 YSYEKL. The CDR3 runs to 14 residues. The V end was cut by 0 bases, the J end by 6 bases, with 6 bases between.

This sequence joins TRBV27 and TRBJ2-3; 9 nucleotides agree with TRBD2. Germline V gene lookup returns CDR1 MNHEY and CDR2 SMNVEV (reference sequence). The CDR3 spans 16 residues. V dropped 3 bases and J dropped 0; count of bases not matched to a gene: 4. The DNA of the CDR3 is TGTGCCAGCAGTTTGTTTAGCGGGAGAAGCACAGATACGCAGTATTTT. It encodes CASSLFSGRSTDTQYF.

V and J are TRBV30 and TRBJ2-4, with a possible D match to TRBD2 (7 bases). This CDR3 has 14 residues. Looked up from germline, CDR1 is GTSNPN and CDR2 is SVGIG (reference sequence). V lost 1 base and J 8 bases, leaving 15 bases between the germline ends. CDR3 sequence (DNA): TGTGCCTGGAGTGCCGGAGGGGGGGGAGACATTCAGTACTTC. It is translated as CAWSAGGGGDIQYF.

This clone was found a few times. The rearrangement links TRBV18 to TRBJ2-1; 8 bases map to TRBD1. Looked up from germline, CDR1 is KGHSH and CDR2 is LQKENI. The V and J ends lost 4 bases and 3 bases, in that order; junction bases with no gene match: 5. The CDR3 is made up of 15 amino acids. The CDR3 here is CASSRGQGGYNEQFF. In DNA, the CDR3 is TGTGCCAGCTCACGAGGACAGGGAGGCTACAATGAGCAGTTCTTC.

The gene calls are TRBV6-5 and TRBJ2-7; tentatively, D is TRBD1 (5 bases). CDR1 is MNHEY and CDR2 is SVGAGI in the germline V gene. The V gene lost 6 bases and the J gene lost 4 bases, with 7 bases spanning the gap. The CDR3 length is 11 residues. DNA of the CDR3: TGTGCCAGCAGAAGGGGTTACGAGCAGTACTTC. Amino acid sequence: CASRRGYEQYF.

The chain couples TRBV5-4 to TRBJ1-1; D uncertain. From germline, CDR1 is SGHNT and CDR2 YYREEE (reference sequence). Deletions cut 0 bases from V and 1 base from J, with 7 bases between. The CDR3 covers 14 residues. CDR3 sequence (DNA): TGTGCCAGCAGCTTGGACCCGGGGAACACTGAAGCTTTCTTT. This translates into CASSLDPGNTEAFF.

The rearrangement uses TRBV4-3 and TRBJ2-1; the match to TRBD2 covers 12 bases. The CDR3 is 16 residues long. Trimming cost V 3 bases and J 4 bases; bases outside gene matches: 4. Germline lookup yields CDR1 LGHNA and CDR2 YSLEER. In nucleotides, the CDR3 is TGCGCCAGCAGCCACCTAGCGGGAGGGCATTACAATGAGCAGTTCTTC. Encoded protein: CASSHLAGGHYNEQFF.

The rearrangement joins TRBV18 to TRBJ2-3; D remains ambiguous. The V gene lost 3 bases and the J gene lost 2 bases, with 9 bases spanning the gap. The CDR3 is 14 amino acids. Germline CDR1 is KGHSH and CDR2 is LQKENI. The CDR3 DNA reads as TGTGCCAGCTCACCTTCTTACTCCACAGATACGCAGTATTTT. Its translation: CASSPSYSTDTQYF. Complete variable domain (other parts from reference TRBV18 and TRBJ2-3): NAGVMQNPRHLVRRRGQEARLRCSPMKGHSHVYWYRQLPEEGLKFMVYLQKENIIDESGMPKERFSAEFPKEGPSILRIQQVVRGDSAAYFCASSPSYSTDTQYFGPGTRLTVL.

Remarks on this clone: At one end the junction does not follow the germline gene, possibly because of a read error. The genes are TRBV24-1 and TRBJ2-1, with 8 bases matching TRBD2. The CDR3 runs 16 residues. CDR1 is KGHDR, CDR2 SFDVKD, per germline. The CDR3 sequence: CATSESGGLSYNEQLF. For the CDR3, the DNA is TGTGCCACCAGTGAGAGCGGGGGCCTCTCCTACAATGAGCAGCTCTTC.